The 7 T cell receptor beta chains presented below share a single source sample, sequenced in a study of T cells after yellow fever vaccination. TCRdb reprocessed the 5' RACE reads via MiXCR and lists one record per CDR3 protein. The sample includes 450,000 to 550,000 distinct CDR3 sequences, 21% of them seen just once. The source was PBMCs, collected approximately 22 days after the first yellow fever vaccination. These receptors were taken from a man between 18 and 35 years old who received the YFV17D yellow fever vaccine.

This chain links TRBV5-1 with TRBJ2-7; maybe TRBD2 (5 bases). From germline, CDR1 is SGHRS and CDR2 YFSETQ. V was cut by 4 bases and J by 6 bases, with 14 bases left in between. The CDR3 runs to 13 residues. The CDR3, as DNA: TGCGCCAGCAGCCCCTCAGGTGAGGGCGAGCAGTACTTC. Protein product: CASSPSGEGEQYF.

This clonotype has just a few counts. DNA of the CDR3: TGTGCCTGGAGCCAGTCGAACACCGGGGAGCTGTTTTTT. It specifies CAWSQSNTGELFF. The chain uses TRBV30 and TRBJ2-2, with no clear D. This CDR3 is built from 13 residues. Trimming removed 3 bases from V and 0 bases from J, with 5 bases in between. The germline CDR1 and CDR2 sequences are GTSNPN and SVGIG (reference sequence).

The CDR3 coding sequence is TGCAGTGCAATACGGGCCGCCGGCTACACCTTC. Protein sequence: CSAIRAAGYTF. The V call is TRBV20-1, the J call TRBJ1-2; D remains unclear. Trimming pared 6 bases from V and 8 bases from J, leaving 13 bases between. The CDR3 has 11 amino acids. Germline loops: CDR1 DFQATT, CDR2 SNEGSKA (reference sequence).

There are many counts of this clonotype. The rearrangement links TRBV5-1 to TRBJ2-1; no definite D call. Germline loops: CDR1 SGHRS, CDR2 YFSETQ. V was shortened by 4 bases and J by 0 bases, with 11 bases between the two germline ends. The CDR3 is 15 amino acids. CDR3 sequence: CASSPIDSSYNEQFF. The CDR3 DNA reads TGCGCCAGCAGCCCGATCGATAGCTCCTACAATGAGCAGTTCTTC.

This clonotype was counted only a few times. This chain connects TRBV4-3 to TRBJ2-7, with D perhaps matching TRBD1 (6 bases). CDR1 and CDR2 from the germline V gene are LGHNA and YSLEER. V was cut by 7 bases and J by 0 bases, with 7 bases left in between. CDR3 length equals 12 residues. The CDR3, as DNA: TGCGCCAGCAAGGGGGACTCCTACGAGCAGTACTTC. Translated: CASKGDSYEQYF.

There are a few counts of this clonotype. The chain carries TRBV19 and TRBJ1-5, with D hard to call. In germline, CDR1 is LNHDA, CDR2 SQIVND (reference sequence). Trimming removed 2 bases at V and 3 bases at J, with 11 bases between. This CDR3 spans 15 amino acids. DNA of the CDR3: TGTGCCAGTAGTATAACGGCTTCAGCCAATCAGCCCCAGCATTTT. Translating gives CASSITASANQPQHF.

The table lists this clonotype with a few counts. V and J are TRBV9 and TRBJ2-1; D gene uncertain. CDR3 length equals 14 residues. Germline lookup yields CDR1 SGDLS and CDR2 YYNGEE. V was clipped by 3 bases and J by 1 base, with 8 bases between them. CDR3 protein: CASSDGASYNEQFF. For the CDR3, the DNA is TGTGCCAGCAGCGATGGAGCGTCCTACAATGAGCAGTTCTTC.